This TCR beta chain was captured in a study of OX40 agonist ivuxolimab in advanced cancers. Study as a whole: A history of anti-PD-1, anti-PD-L1 or anti-CTLA-4 therapy was acceptable, and about 37% had some.

The timepoints at which blood was sampled were baseline, cycle 4 day 1, and cycle 7 day 1. Produced via immunoSEQ multiplex PCR; TCRdb's table is partial and in-frame only. The sample includes 89,000 or so clones, approximately 86% of them seen just once. Trimming took off 1 base at V and 8 bases at J, with 9 bases between the two ends. The CDR3 length is 13 residues. In germline, CDR1 is SGHTA, CDR2 FQGNSA. This rearrangement joins TRBV7-2 to TRBJ2-1; the D is unclear. The receptor comes from an adult with an advanced solid tumor such as melanoma, head and neck, liver or kidney cancer. The source material was CD4+ or CD8+ T cells sorted from blood, sampled in a trial of the OX40 agonist ivuxolimab. CDR3 DNA: TGTGCCAGCAGCTTAGGACGGGCGGATGAGCAGTTCTTC. This gives the protein CASSLGRADEQFF.